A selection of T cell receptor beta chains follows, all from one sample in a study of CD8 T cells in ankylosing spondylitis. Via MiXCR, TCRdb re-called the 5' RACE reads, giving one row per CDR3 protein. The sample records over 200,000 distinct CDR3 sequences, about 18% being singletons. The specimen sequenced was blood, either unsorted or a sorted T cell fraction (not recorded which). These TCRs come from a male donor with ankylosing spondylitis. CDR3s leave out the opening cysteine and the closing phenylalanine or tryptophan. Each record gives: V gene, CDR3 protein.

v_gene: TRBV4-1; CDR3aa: ASSQRRADSPLH
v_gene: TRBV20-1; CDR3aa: SAEGVAMGYT
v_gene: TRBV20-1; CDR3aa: SVSTDTQY
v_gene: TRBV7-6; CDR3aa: ASSAGHPMNTEAF
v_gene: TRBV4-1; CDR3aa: ASSQDAGTGMNEQY
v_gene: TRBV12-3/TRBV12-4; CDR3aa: ASSPPRGRGPTDTQY
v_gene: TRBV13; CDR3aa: ASSLVTGGAADTQY
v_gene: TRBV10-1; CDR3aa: ASSESWTTEQF
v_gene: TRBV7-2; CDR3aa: ASSLAGGTGYEQY
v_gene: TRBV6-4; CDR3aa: ASSFSGMTGELF
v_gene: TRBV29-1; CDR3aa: SVEGLLSYNEQF
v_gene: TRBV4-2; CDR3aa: ASSQAYGTGREAF
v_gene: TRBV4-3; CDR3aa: ASSQAAEWGIEQF
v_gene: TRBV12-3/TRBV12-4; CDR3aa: AGGDSHNEQF
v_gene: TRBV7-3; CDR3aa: ASSLTAGGEAF
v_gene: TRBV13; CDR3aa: ASSLARNTEAF
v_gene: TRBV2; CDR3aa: ASTGEVAKNIQY
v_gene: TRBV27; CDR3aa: ASSWGGPNTGELF
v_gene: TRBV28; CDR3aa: ASSIPTYEQY
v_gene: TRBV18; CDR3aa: ASSPGQYSTDTQY
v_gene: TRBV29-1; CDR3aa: SVEDPGQGSSYEQY
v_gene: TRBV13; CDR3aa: ASSFSGANVLT
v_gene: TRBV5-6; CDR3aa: ASSLRMNTEAF
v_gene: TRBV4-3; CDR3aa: ASSQGTGWNTEAF
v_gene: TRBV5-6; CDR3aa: ASSLAGQGDPTDTQY
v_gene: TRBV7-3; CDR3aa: ASSSPGGELF